This paragraph covers one T cell receptor beta chain sequence. This sample was included in a study of blood T cell repertoires in COVID-19. Measured with immunoSEQ multiplex PCR; TCRdb has only the in-frame clones, and not every one. This repertoire shows 200,000 to 250,000 clones, just over 85% found once; its top ten account for over 3%. Trimming took 2 bases from V and 4 from J; bases not matched to a gene: 14. This CDR3 is built from 18 residues. CDR1 is SGHTA and CDR2 is FQGTGA in the germline V gene. The J gene is TRBJ2-1, the V gene TRBV7-3; 7 bases map to TRBD1. This TCR came from a woman in her 40s with acute COVID-19. Specimen: PBMCs or T cells enriched from blood (not recorded which). CDR3 loop: CASSLFPDRDSAYNEQFF. CDR3 sequence (DNA): TGTGCCAGCAGCTTATTCCCTGACCGGGACAGCGCATACAATGAGCAGTTCTTC.